The present T cell receptor (beta chain) was sequenced within a study of radiation and T cells in renal cell carcinoma. General study points: Top tumor clonotypes rose in blood 2 weeks post-radiation, then contracted.

As for this clone: The antigen remains unidentified.

Profiled with immunoSEQ multiplex PCR; TCRdb holds only in-frame clones, not every one. Of 150,000 to 200,000 clones in the sample, around 89% were seen once. Regarding time point: blood 4 weeks post-SBRT, at nephrectomy. Treatment meaning: 15 Gy SBRT to primary tumor, nephrectomy 4 weeks later. Nephrectomy followed 15 Gy stereotactic body radiation by 4 weeks. This renal cell carcinoma was of the clear cell type. V was pared by 8 bases and J by 1 base, with 8 bases of the junction left unmatched. The CDR3 sequence is 15 residues long. The germline V gene has CDR1 LNHNV and CDR2 YYDKDF (reference sequence).

The V gene is TRBV15, the J gene TRBJ2-5, with TRBD2 identical over 9 bases. This sequence was found in a woman aged 45-65 years with renal cell carcinoma. This specimen consisted of blood, obtained from a patient whose treatment included radiotherapy and nephrectomy. DNA for the CDR3: TGTGCCACCGGAAGGGCTAGCGGGGCCCAAGAGACCCAGTACTTC. Encoded protein: CATGRASGAQETQYF.